This T cell receptor beta chain came from a study of cytomegalovirus exposure and HLA in healthy donors. Regarding the study as a whole: The majority of CMV-associated TCR beta chains were reported as apparently HLA-restricted in a later analysis.

The PCR employed 60 Vbeta primers together with 13 Jbeta primers. Original processing notes: An analysis that came later counted tens of millions of unique TCR beta chains, 10 million to 12 million shared. Data came from immunoSEQ multiplex PCR; TCRdb stores just in-frame clones and leaves some out. Clone size and V and J calls were adopted from that table, with D and trimming inferred from the DNA. The sample records about 140,000 clones, more than 75% being singletons. The ends were cut back, 5 bases at V and 2 bases at J, with 10 bases in the middle. Germline CDR1 is SGHTA and CDR2 is FQGNSA. The CDR3 is 14 amino acids. As regards this clone: Its cognate antigen is unknown.

The source material was PBMCs. The chain recombines TRBV7-2 with TRBJ1-5; D gene ambiguous. This clonotype was sampled from a female donor in good health and CMV-seronegative. CDR3 amino acids: CASSTRGGNQPQHF. The CDR3 region has the DNA TGTGCCAGCAGCACCCGTGGAGGCAATCAGCCCCAGCATTTT. The whole variable domain, remainder taken from reference TRBV7-2 and TRBJ1-5, is GAGVSQSPSNKVTEKGKDVELRCDPISGHTALYWYRQSLGQGLEFLIYFQGNSAPDKSGLPSDRFSAERTGGSVSTLTIQRTQQEDSAVYLCASSTRGGNQPQHFGDGTRLSIL.